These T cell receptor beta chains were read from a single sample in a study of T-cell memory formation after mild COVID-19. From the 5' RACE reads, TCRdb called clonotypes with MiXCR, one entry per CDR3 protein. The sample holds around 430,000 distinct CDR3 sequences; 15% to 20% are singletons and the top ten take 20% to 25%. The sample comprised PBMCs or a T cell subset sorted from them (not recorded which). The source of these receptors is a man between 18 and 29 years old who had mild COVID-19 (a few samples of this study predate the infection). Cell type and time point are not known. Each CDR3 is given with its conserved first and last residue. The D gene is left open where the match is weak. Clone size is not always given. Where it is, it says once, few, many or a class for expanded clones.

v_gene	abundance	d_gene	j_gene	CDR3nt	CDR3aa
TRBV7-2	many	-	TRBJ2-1	TGTGCCAGCAGCTTAGTCGACAATGAGCAGTTCTTC	CASSLVDNEQFF
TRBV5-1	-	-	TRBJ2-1	TGCGCCAGCAGCTTGGGACACCCGGAGGGGGAGCAGTTCTTC	CASSLGHPEGEQFF
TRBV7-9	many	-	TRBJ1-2	TGTGCCAGCAGCTCCCAGACCGATTATGGCTACACCTTC	CASSSQTDYGYTF
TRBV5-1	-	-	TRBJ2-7	TGCGCCAGCAGCTTGGGTTGGAGGCAGTACTTC	CASSLGWRQYF
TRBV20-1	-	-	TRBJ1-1	TGCAGTGCTACGAAAAACACTGAAGCTTTCTTT	CSATKNTEAFF
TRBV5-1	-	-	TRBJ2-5	TGCGCCAGCAGCTTGGGGGCACAGAAAGAGACCCAGTACTTC	CASSLGAQKETQYF
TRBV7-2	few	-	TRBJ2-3	TGTGCCAGCAGCCCTCCCCTCGCAGGGAAGCAGTGGGATACGCAGTATTTT	CASSPPLAGKQWDTQYF
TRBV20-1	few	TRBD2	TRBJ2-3	TGCAGTGCTGGTAGCGGGGGGATCACAGATACGCAGTATTTT	CSAGSGGITDTQYF
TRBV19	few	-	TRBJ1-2	TGTGCCAGTAGCCCCAACAGCAACTATGGCTACACCTTC	CASSPNSNYGYTF
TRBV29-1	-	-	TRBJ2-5	TGCAGCGTTGAAGTGGAGACCCAGTACTTC	CSVEVETQYF
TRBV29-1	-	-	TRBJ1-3	TGCAGCGTCGAGGGTACGGGCGGCCCTGGAAACACAATATATTTT	CSVEGTGGPGNTIYF
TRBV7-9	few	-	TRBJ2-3	TGTGCCAGCAGCCTTAGGGGCTACGATGCAGATACGCAGTATTTT	CASSLRGYDADTQYF
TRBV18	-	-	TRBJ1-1	TGTGCCAGCTCAGCGGACGGGGGAGAAGCTTTCTTT	CASSADGGEAFF
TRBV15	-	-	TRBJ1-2	TGTGCCACCAGCAGAGGGGAGGGTTTATATGGCTACACCTTC	CATSRGEGLYGYTF
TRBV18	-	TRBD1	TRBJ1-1	TGTGCCAGCTCACCAACGGGACAGGGGGAGAACACTGAAGCTTTCTTT	CASSPTGQGENTEAFF
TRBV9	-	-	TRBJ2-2	TGTGCCAGCAGCGTAGGTCACAGGGTGAACACCGGGGAGCTGTTTTTT	CASSVGHRVNTGELFF
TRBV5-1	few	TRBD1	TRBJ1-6	TGCGCCAGCAGCCAGGGACAGGGAGGTTCACCCCTCCACTTT	CASSQGQGGSPLHF
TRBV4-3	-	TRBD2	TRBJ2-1	TGCGCCAGCAGCCAAGATACGGGGGGTGGGCAGTTCTTC	CASSQDTGGGQFF
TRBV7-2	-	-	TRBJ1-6	TGTGCCAGCAGCCGACGCCACGGGGGACCCTCCTATAATTCACCCCTCCACTTT	CASSRRHGGPSYNSPLHF
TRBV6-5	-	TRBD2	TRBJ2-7	TGTGCCAGCAGTTACTCGGCTAGCGGGGGCGAATACGAGCAGTACTTC	CASSYSASGGEYEQYF
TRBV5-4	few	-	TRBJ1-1	TGTGCCAGCAGCGGCCCTACGAACACTGAAGCTTTCTTT	CASSGPTNTEAFF
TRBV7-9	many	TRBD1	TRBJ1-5	TGTGCCAGCAGCTTCTCCGGGGACAGCCACCCGCCCCAGCATTTT	CASSFSGDSHPPQHF
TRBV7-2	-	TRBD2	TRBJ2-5	TGTGCCAGCAGCTTAGAATCCGGGAGGAAGACCCAGTACTTC	CASSLESGRKTQYF
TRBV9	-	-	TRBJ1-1	TGTGCCAGCAGCGAGAGGGGCGGTAAGTACACTGAAGCTTTCTTT	CASSERGGKYTEAFF
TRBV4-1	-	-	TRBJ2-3	TGCGCCAGCGCCCCCTGGGGGCGGGCAGATACGCAGTATTTT	CASAPWGRADTQYF
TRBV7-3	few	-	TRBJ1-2	TGTGCCAGCAGCCCCGGGGGGGTTGACTATGGCTACACCTTC	CASSPGGVDYGYTF
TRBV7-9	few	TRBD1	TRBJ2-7	TGTGCCAGCAGCTTCCCACCCGGGACAGGGGCCTACGAGCAGTACTTC	CASSFPPGTGAYEQYF
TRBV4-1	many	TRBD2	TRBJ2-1	TGCGCCAGCAGCCAAGATAAAAGTAGCGGGGGCTACAATGAGCAGTTCTTC	CASSQDKSSGGYNEQFF
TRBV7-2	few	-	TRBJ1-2	TGTGCCAGCAGCTTATTTGGGGACAACTATGGCTACACCTTC	CASSLFGDNYGYTF
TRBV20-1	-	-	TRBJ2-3	TGCAGTGCTAGAGTATACTTTAGCACAGATACGCAGTATTTT	CSARVYFSTDTQYF
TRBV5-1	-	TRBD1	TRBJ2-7	TGCGCCAGCAGCTTGGAGGACAGGGGGCGGAACGAGCAGTACTTC	CASSLEDRGRNEQYF
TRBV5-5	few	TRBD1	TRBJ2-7	TGTGCCAGCAGCTGGTCGGCAGGGGGATACGAGCAGTACTTC	CASSWSAGGYEQYF
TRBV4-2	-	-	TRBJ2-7	TGTGCCAGCAGCTTAGGGGAGGCGGGCGAGCAGTACTTC	CASSLGEAGEQYF
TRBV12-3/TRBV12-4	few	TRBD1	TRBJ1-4	TGTGCCAGCAGTTGGACAGGGCGAGGGGAAAAACTGTTTTTT	CASSWTGRGEKLFF
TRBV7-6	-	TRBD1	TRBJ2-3	TGTGCCAGCAGTCCACCGGGACAGGGGATCTGGGGGGATACGCAGTATTTT	CASSPPGQGIWGDTQYF
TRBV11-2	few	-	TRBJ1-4	TGTGCCAGCAGCGATACGCGGGACACCCATAATGAAAAACTGTTTTTT	CASSDTRDTHNEKLFF
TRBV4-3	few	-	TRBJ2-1	TGCGCCAGCAGCCAAGACACCCTCTACAATGAGCAGTTCTTC	CASSQDTLYNEQFF
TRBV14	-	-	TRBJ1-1	TGTGCCAGCAGCCGCTCTTGGGGTTGGGGGACTGAAGCTTTCTTT	CASSRSWGWGTEAFF
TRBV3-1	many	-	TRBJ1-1	TGTGCCAGCAGCCACCCCGCATGGAACACTGAAGCTTTCTTT	CASSHPAWNTEAFF
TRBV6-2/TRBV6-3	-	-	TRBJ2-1	TGTGCCAGCAGCCCCACAATAAGCTCCTACAATGAGCAGTTCTTC	CASSPTISSYNEQFF
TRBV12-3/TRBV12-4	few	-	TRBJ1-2	TGTGCCAGCAGTTTATTGTCGGCAGGGGAGGGCCTTGGCTACACCTTC	CASSLLSAGEGLGYTF
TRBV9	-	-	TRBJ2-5	TGTGCCAGCAGCGGCCTCCCAGGGGAGACCCAGTACTTC	CASSGLPGETQYF
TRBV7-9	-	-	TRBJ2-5	TGTGCCAGCAGCTTAGCGTTTATGGGGGGTCGGGAGACCCAGTACTTC	CASSLAFMGGRETQYF
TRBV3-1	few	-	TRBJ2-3	TGTGCCAGCAGCCAAGCAGGCGGGGATACGCAGTATTTT	CASSQAGGDTQYF
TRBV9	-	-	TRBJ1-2	TGTGCCAGCAGAACAAGCTATGGCTACACCTTC	CASRTSYGYTF
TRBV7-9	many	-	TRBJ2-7	TGTGCCAGCAGCTCGGACCGATACGAGCAGTACTTC	CASSSDRYEQYF
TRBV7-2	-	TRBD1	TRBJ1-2	TGTGCCAGCAGCTTCTACAGGGGTTTGGGTATCGGCTACACCTTC	CASSFYRGLGIGYTF
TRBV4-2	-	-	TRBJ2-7	TGTGCCAGCAGCCAAGAGAGGGCCTACGAGCAGTACTTC	CASSQERAYEQYF
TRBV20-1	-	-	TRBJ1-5	TGCAGTGCTAGACGGACAGTTCGGGGACCCCAGCATTTT	CSARRTVRGPQHF
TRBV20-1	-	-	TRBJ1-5	TGCAGTGGGAGACGGGTAGGAGGGAATCAGCCCCAGCATTTT	CSGRRVGGNQPQHF
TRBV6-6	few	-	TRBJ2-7	TGTGCCAGCAGTACGGCGTACGAGCAGTACTTC	CASSTAYEQYF
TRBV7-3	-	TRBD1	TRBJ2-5	TGTGCCAGCAGCTCGACAGGGGAGGAGACCCAGTACTTC	CASSSTGEETQYF
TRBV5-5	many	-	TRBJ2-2	TGTGCCAGCAGCTTGGCTCCGGCAGGGGCCGGGGAGCTGTTTTTT	CASSLAPAGAGELFF